This paragraph reports one TCR beta chain. Its antigen remains unidentified. The data stem from a study of cytomegalovirus exposure and HLA in healthy donors. Findings of the study overall: Further analysis, carried out later, found HLA-associated TCR beta chains more clonally expanded than equally common other chains.

Primers for the PCR totalled 60 Vbeta and 13 Jbeta. TCRdb keeps only in-frame clones here, not all; method: immunoSEQ multiplex PCR. The repertoire holds about 160,000 clones, around four fifths seen once, with about 1.5% in the top ten. Sequencing was carried out using PBMCs. The receptor was derived from a woman aged 30 to 39 in good health and CMV-seronegative.

CDR3 in amino acids: CATRLAGGQRDTQYF. The CDR3 DNA reads TGTGCCACCCGACTAGCGGGGGGGCAAAGAGATACGCAGTATTTT. The chain links TRBV18 to TRBJ2-3; 14 positions agree with TRBD2. V lost 10 bases, J lost 5 bases, and 8 bases stayed unmatched. Germline loops: CDR1 KGHSH, CDR2 LQKENI. CDR3 length: 15 residues.